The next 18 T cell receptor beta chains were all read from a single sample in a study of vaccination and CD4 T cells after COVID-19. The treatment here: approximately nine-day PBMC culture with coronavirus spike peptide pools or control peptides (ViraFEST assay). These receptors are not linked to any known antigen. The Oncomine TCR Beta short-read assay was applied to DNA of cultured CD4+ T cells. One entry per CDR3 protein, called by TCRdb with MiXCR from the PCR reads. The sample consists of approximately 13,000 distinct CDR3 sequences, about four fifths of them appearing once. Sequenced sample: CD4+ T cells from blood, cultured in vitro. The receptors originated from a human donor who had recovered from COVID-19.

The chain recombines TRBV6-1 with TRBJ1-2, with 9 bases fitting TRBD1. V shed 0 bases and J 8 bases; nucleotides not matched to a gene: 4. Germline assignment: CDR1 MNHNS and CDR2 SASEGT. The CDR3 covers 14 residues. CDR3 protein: CASSEAGTGYGYTF. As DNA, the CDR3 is TGTGCCAGCAGTGAAGCCGGGACAGGGTACGGCTACACCTTC.

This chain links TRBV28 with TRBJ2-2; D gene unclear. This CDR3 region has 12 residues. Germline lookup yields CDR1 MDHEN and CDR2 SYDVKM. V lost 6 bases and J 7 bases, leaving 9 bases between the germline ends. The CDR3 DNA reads TGTGCCAGCAGCCCATCTGTCGGGGAGCTGTTTTTT. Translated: CASSPSVGELFF.

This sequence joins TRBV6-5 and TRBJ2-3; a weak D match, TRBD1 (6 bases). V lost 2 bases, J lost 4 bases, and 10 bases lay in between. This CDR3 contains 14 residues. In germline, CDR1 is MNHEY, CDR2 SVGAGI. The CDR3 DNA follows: TGTGCCAGCAGTTACAGGACAGTGGCAGATACGCAGTATTTT. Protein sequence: CASSYRTVADTQYF.

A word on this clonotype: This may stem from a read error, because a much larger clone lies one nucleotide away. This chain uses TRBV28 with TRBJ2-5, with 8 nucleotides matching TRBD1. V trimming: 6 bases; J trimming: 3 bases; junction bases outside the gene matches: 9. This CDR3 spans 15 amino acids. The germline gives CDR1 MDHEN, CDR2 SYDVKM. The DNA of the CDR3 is TGTGCCAGCAGCCTTACCGAGACAGGGGAAGAGACCCAGTACTTC. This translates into CASSLTETGEETQYF.

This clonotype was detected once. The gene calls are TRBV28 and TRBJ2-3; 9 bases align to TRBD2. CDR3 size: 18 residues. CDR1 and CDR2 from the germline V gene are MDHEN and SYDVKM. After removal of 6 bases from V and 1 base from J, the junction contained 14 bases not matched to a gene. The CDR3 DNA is TGTGCCAGCAGGCCTACCGGGACTAGCTTCTTCCGCACAGATACGCAGTATTTT. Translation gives CASRPTGTSFFRTDTQYF.

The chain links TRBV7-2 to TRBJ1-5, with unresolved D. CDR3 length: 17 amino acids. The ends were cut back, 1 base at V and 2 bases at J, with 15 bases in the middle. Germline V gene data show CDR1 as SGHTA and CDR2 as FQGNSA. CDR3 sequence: CASSLGGRTHGNQPQHF. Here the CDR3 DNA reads TGTGCCAGCAGCTTAGGTGGGCGGACCCACGGCAATCAGCCCCAGCATTTT.

CDR3 bases: TGCAGTGCTAGAGCCGGGAGCGGCTACACCTTC. Amino acids: CSARAGSGYTF. The J gene is TRBJ1-2, the V gene TRBV20-1; D is unclear. Germline CDR1 and CDR2: DFQATT and SNEGSKA (reference sequence). The V gene lost 1 base and the J gene lost 8 bases, with 8 bases spanning the gap. This CDR3 is 11 amino acids long.

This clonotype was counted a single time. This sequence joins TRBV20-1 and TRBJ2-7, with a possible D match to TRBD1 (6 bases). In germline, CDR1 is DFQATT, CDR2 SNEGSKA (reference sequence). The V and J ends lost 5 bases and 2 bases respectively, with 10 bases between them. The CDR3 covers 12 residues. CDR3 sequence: CSAPDRAYEQYF. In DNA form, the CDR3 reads TGCAGTGCTCCGGACAGAGCCTACGAGCAGTACTTC.

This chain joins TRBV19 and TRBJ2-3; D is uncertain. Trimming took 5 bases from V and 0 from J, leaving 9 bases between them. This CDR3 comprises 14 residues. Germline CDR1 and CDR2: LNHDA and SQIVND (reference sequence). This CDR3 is CASSVVGSTDTQYF. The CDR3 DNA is TGTGCCAGTAGTGTGGTGGGGAGCACAGATACGCAGTATTTT.

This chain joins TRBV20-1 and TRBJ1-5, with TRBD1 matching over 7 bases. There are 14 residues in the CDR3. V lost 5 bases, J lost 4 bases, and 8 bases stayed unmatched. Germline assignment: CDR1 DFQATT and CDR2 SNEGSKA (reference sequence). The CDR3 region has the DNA TGCAGTGCTCACAGGGGAGGGGGTAATCAGCCCCAGCATTTT. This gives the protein CSAHRGGGNQPQHF.

CDR3 protein: CASSPGTGGLGGEQYF. CDR3 sequence (DNA): TGTGCCAGCAGCCCCGGGACAGGGGGCCTTGGTGGCGAGCAGTACTTC. This rearrangement joins TRBV7-8 to TRBJ2-7; 12 bases line up with TRBD1. This CDR3 comprises 16 residues. Per germline, CDR1 SGHVS and CDR2 FQNEAQ. V gave up 5 bases and J gave up 6 bases; unmatched junction bases: 11.

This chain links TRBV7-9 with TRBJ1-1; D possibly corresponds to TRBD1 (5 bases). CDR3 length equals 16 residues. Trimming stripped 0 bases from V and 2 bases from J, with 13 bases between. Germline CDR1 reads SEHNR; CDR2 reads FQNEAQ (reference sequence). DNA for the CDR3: TGTGCCAGCAGCTTAGCGTATTCAGGGTTTAACACTGAAGCTTTCTTT. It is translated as CASSLAYSGFNTEAFF. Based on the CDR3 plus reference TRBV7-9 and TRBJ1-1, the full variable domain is DTGVSQNPRHKITKRGQNVTFRCDPISEHNRLYWYRQTLGQGPEFLTYFQNEAQLEKSRLLSDRFSAERPKGSFSTLEIQRTEQGDSAMYLCASSLAYSGFNTEAFFGQGTRLTVV.

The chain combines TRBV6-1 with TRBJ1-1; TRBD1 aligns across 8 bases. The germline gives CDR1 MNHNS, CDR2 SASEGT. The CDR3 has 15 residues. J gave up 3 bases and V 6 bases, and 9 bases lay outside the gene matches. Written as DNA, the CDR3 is TGTGCCAGCAGGGATACCGGGACAGGTCACACTGAAGCTTTCTTT. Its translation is CASRDTGTGHTEAFF.

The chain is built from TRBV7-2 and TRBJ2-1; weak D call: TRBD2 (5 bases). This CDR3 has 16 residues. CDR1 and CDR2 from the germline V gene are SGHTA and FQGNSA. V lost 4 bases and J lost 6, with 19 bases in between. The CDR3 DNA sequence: TGTGCCAGCAGCTCCCGGACTCCCCAGATTGTCAATGAGCAGTTCTTC. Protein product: CASSSRTPQIVNEQFF.

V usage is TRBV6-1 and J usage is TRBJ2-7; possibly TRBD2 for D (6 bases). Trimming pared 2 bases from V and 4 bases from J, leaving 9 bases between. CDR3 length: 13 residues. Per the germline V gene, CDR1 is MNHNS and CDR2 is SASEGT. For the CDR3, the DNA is TGTGCCAGCAGTGAAAGGGAGGTATACGAGCAGTACTTC. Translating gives CASSEREVYEQYF.

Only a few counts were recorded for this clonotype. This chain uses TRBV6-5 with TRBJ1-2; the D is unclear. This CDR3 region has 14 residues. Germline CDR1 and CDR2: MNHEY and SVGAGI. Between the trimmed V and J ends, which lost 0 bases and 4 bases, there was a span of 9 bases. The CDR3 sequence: CASSYSGQAYGYTF. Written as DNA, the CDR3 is TGTGCCAGCAGTTACTCCGGGCAGGCCTATGGCTACACCTTC.

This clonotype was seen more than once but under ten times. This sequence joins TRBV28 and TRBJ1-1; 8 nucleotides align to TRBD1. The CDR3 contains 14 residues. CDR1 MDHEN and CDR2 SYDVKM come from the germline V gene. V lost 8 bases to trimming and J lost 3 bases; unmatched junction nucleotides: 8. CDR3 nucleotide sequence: TGTGCCAGCGCCGACAGGGGTGGGTACACTGAAGCTTTCTTT. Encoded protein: CASADRGGYTEAFF. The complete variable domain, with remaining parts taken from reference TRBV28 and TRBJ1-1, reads DVKVTQSSRYLVKRTGEKVFLECVQDMDHENMFWYRQDPGLGLRLIYFSYDVKMKEKGDIPEGYSVSREKKERFSLILESASTNQTSMYLCASADRGGYTEAFFGQGTRLTVV.

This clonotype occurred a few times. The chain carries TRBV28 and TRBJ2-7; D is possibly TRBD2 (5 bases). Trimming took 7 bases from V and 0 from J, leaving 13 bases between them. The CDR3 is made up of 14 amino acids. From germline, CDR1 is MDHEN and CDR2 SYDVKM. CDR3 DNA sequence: TGTGCCAGCATGGCGGGCTTGAGCTCCTACGAGCAGTACTTC. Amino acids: CASMAGLSSYEQYF.